The 21 T cell receptor beta chains below were found in one sample sequenced in a study of OX40 agonist ivuxolimab in advanced cancers. The library came from the immunoSEQ multiplex PCR assay. Entries here come from immuneACCESS through TCRdb and include only in-frame sequences with V and J called. Some clones fail to appear in such tables; in the studies checked, an unresolved V gene covers under half of the shortfall, and the cause of the remainder is unknown. The sample records over 65,000 clones, 70% to 90% of which are singletons. The top ten constitute approximately 0.3% of the sample. Here the sequenced sample was CD4+ or CD8+ T cells sorted from blood, taken in a trial of the OX40 agonist ivuxolimab. All receptors come from an adult with an advanced solid tumor such as melanoma, head and neck, liver or kidney cancer.

This chain uses TRBV28 with TRBJ2-2; D uncertain. This CDR3 contains 11 residues. V was shortened by 8 bases and J by 4 bases, with 5 bases between the two germline ends. The V gene's germline CDR1 is MDHEN and CDR2 SYDVKM. The DNA of the CDR3 is TGTGCCAGCCATGGCACCGGGGAGCTGTTTTTT. It encodes CASHGTGELFF.

J is TRBJ1-2 and V is TRBV5-6; TRBD1 is a possible D gene (5 bases). Trimming pared 2 bases from V and 8 bases from J, leaving 13 bases between. Per the germline V gene, CDR1 is SGHDT and CDR2 is YYEEEE. This CDR3 contains 13 residues. The DNA for the CDR3 is TGTGCCAGCAGCTTATTCGGGGGTGGCGGCTACACCTTC. Protein sequence: CASSLFGGGGYTF.

This chain joins TRBV5-1 and TRBJ2-2; a possible D gene is TRBD2 (5 bases). This CDR3 region has 12 residues. V was cut by 3 bases and J by 8 bases, with 8 bases left in between. Per the germline V gene, CDR1 is SGHRS and CDR2 is YFSETQ. This CDR3 is CASSWESGELFF. For the CDR3, the DNA is TGCGCCAGCAGCTGGGAGTCAGGGGAGCTGTTTTTT.

V gene TRBV6-1 combines with J gene TRBJ1-2; D is uncertain. Trimming took off 1 base at V and 2 bases at J, with 8 bases between the two ends. Germline V gene data show CDR1 as MNHNS and CDR2 as SASEGT. The CDR3 runs 14 residues. The CDR3 spells CASSEVNINYGYTF. The CDR3 DNA follows: TGTGCCAGCAGTGAAGTTAACATCAACTATGGCTACACCTTC.

The V and J genes are TRBV15 and TRBJ1-1, with 9 bases lining up with TRBD1. The junction had 6 bases not matched to a gene; V was cut back by 3 bases and J by 4 bases. The CDR3 runs to 15 residues. CDR1 and CDR2 (germline): LNHNV, YYDKDF (reference sequence). CDR3 DNA sequence: TGTGCCACCAGCAGTCAGACAGGGGGTATCACTGAAGCTTTCTTT. Amino acids: CATSSQTGGITEAFF.

This clone was observed a handful of times. This chain connects TRBV12-5 to TRBJ2-7; the D gene is possibly TRBD2 (6 bases). V was pared by 5 bases and J by 8 bases, with 13 bases between. CDR3 size: 12 residues. Germline loops: CDR1 LGHNT, CDR2 FRNRAP. The CDR3 DNA follows: TGTGCTAGTGGTCCCACCGGAGGGAAGCAGTACTTC. It encodes CASGPTGGKQYF.

This clone has only one observation. The chain carries TRBV28 and TRBJ2-4; tentative D call: TRBD2 (5 bases). V was cut by 4 bases and J by 1 base, with 14 bases left in between. CDR3 length equals 16 residues. Germline-derived CDR1 and CDR2 are MDHEN and SYDVKM. Here the CDR3 reads CASSSGSRGAKNIQYF. The DNA for the CDR3 is TGTGCCAGCAGTTCTGGGAGTCGTGGGGCCAAAAACATTCAGTACTTC.

The chain uses TRBV9 and TRBJ1-4; the D gene is possibly TRBD1 (5 bases). Per germline, CDR1 SGDLS and CDR2 YYNGEE. The CDR3 runs 15 residues. V lost 4 bases, J lost 4 bases, and 14 bases lay in between. The CDR3 sequence is CASSSRDRDNEKLFF. The DNA for the CDR3 is TGTGCCAGCAGCTCCCGGGACCGCGATAATGAAAAACTGTTTTTT.

This chain links TRBV6-6 with TRBJ2-7; the D is unclear. Per the germline V gene, CDR1 is MNHNY and CDR2 is SVGAGI (reference sequence). V was shortened by 0 bases and J by 3 bases, with 9 bases between the two germline ends. CDR3 length equals 14 residues. In DNA, the CDR3 is TGTGCCAGCAGTTACTCGGGTTCGCACTACGAGCAGTACTTC. Translation: CASSYSGSHYEQYF.

The chain is built from TRBV11-2 and TRBJ2-3; D uncertain. Trimming left V 1 base short and J 4 bases short, with 3 bases between. Germline values: CDR1 SGHAT, CDR2 FQNNGV. This CDR3 comprises 12 residues. The CDR3 region has the DNA TGTGCCAGCAGCTTAGTCGCAGATACGCAGTATTTT. Its translation: CASSLVADTQYF.

This chain uses TRBV29-1 with TRBJ2-5, with D uncertain. This CDR3 has 10 amino acids. V was cut by 3 bases and J by 4 bases, with 3 bases left in between. Germline lookup yields CDR1 SQVTM and CDR2 ANQGSEA. The CDR3, as DNA: TGCAGCGTTGACAGAGAGACCCAGTACTTC. Translation: CSVDRETQYF.

The gene calls are TRBV7-9 and TRBJ1-4; weak D call: TRBD1 (5 bases). Germline lookup yields CDR1 SEHNR and CDR2 FQNEAQ (reference sequence). The CDR3 length is 17 residues. V was shortened by 5 bases and J by 2 bases, with 18 bases between the two germline ends. CDR3 bases: TGTGCCAGCAGCCTAATCGGCCAGGGAGGGACTAATGAAAAACTGTTTTTT. Protein sequence: CASSLIGQGGTNEKLFF. Looking up the rest from reference TRBV7-9 and TRBJ1-4 gives the full variable domain: DTGVSQNPRHKITKRGQNVTFRCDPISEHNRLYWYRQTLGQGPEFLTYFQNEAQLEKSRLLSDRFSAERPKGSFSTLEIQRTEQGDSAMYLCASSLIGQGGTNEKLFFGSGTQLSVL.

This sequence joins TRBV18 and TRBJ2-3; D perhaps matches TRBD1 (6 bases). CDR1 KGHSH and CDR2 LQKENI come from the germline V gene. The V end was cut by 1 base, the J end by 0 bases, with 11 bases between. There are 16 residues in the CDR3. CDR3 in amino acids: CASSPLAGVSTDTQYF. The DNA for the CDR3 is TGTGCCAGCTCACCACTGGCAGGGGTTAGCACAGATACGCAGTATTTT.

V usage is TRBV2 and J usage is TRBJ2-7; the D gene is possibly TRBD1 (6 bases). V lost 8 bases and J 2 bases, leaving 16 bases between the germline ends. This CDR3 contains 14 residues. CDR1 and CDR2 (germline): SNHLY, FYNNEI. This CDR3 is CASGVDGGPYEQYF. The CDR3 bases are TGTGCCAGCGGGGTGGATGGGGGCCCCTACGAGCAGTACTTC.

This rearrangement joins TRBV4-1 to TRBJ2-7; no firm D call. With 1 base removed from V and 0 bases from J, the gap between germline ends came to 10 bases. The CDR3 extends over 15 amino acids. The V gene's germline CDR1 is MGHRA and CDR2 YSYEKL. The CDR3 is CASSQVHTLSYEQYF. As DNA, the CDR3 is TGCGCCAGCAGCCAAGTCCACACACTCTCCTACGAGCAGTACTTC.

The chain is built from TRBV27 and TRBJ1-5; possibly TRBD1 for D (6 bases). CDR3 length: 14 residues. In germline, CDR1 is MNHEY, CDR2 SMNVEV (reference sequence). Between the trimmed V and J ends, which lost 4 bases and 0 bases, there was a span of 7 bases. CDR3: CASSSQGSNQPQHF. For the CDR3, the DNA is TGTGCCAGCAGTTCACAGGGTAGCAATCAGCCCCAGCATTTT.

This clone was counted once. This rearrangement joins TRBV5-1 to TRBJ2-1; no clear D gene. Germline V gene lookup returns CDR1 SGHRS and CDR2 YFSETQ. CDR3 length: 14 residues. Trimming cost V 5 bases and J 3 bases, with 12 bases left between them. This CDR3 is CASSRNSLYNEQFF. For the CDR3, the DNA is TGCGCCAGCAGTCGAAACAGCCTCTACAATGAGCAGTTCTTC.

This clone was picked up one time. The CDR3 nucleotides read TGCGCCAGCAGCGAGGGGACTAGCGGGGGCACAGATACGCAGTATTTT. Encoded protein: CASSEGTSGGTDTQYF. The rearrangement links TRBV5-1 to TRBJ2-3; 13 bases fit TRBD2. Per germline, CDR1 SGHRS and CDR2 YFSETQ. The CDR3 has 16 amino acids. V shed 4 bases, J shed 1 base, and the junction held 3 bases outside the gene matches. The full variable domain, in which reference TRBV5-1 and TRBJ2-3 provide the parts outside the CDR3, is KAGVTQTPRYLIKTRGQQVTLSCSPISGHRSVSWYQQTPGQGLQFLFEYFSETQRNKGNFPGRFSGRQFSNSRSEMNVSTLELGDSALYLCASSEGTSGGTDTQYFGPGTRLTVL.

The V gene is TRBV5-1, the J gene TRBJ1-4, with TRBD1 matching over 10 bases. CDR3 length: 14 amino acids. The V gene's germline CDR1 is SGHRS and CDR2 YFSETQ. V lost 3 bases, J lost 8 bases, and 4 bases stayed unmatched. The CDR3 sequence: CASSSGTGEEKLFF. CDR3 bases: TGCGCCAGCAGCTCCGGGACAGGGGAGGAAAAACTGTTTTTT.

V is TRBV27 and J is TRBJ1-4; weak D call: TRBD1 (5 bases). Germline-derived CDR1 and CDR2 are MNHEY and SMNVEV (reference sequence). CDR3 length: 14 amino acids. Trimming removed 6 bases at V and 0 bases at J, with 8 bases between. The CDR3 region is CASSGHSTNEKLFF. In DNA, the CDR3 is TGTGCCAGCAGCGGACACTCAACTAATGAAAAACTGTTTTTT.

The chain carries TRBV5-1 and TRBJ1-1; D not certain. CDR1 and CDR2 from the germline V gene are SGHRS and YFSETQ. The V end lost 4 bases, the J end lost 2 bases, and 3 bases lay between the germline ends. The CDR3 spans 11 residues. DNA of the CDR3: TGCGCCAGCAGCGGCAACACTGAAGCTTTCTTT. It encodes CASSGNTEAFF.